The source of this TCR beta chain is a study of graft-versus-host responses after intestinal transplantation. Overall study results and limits: Early after transplant, HvG declines were associated with peak levels of circulating GvH clones.

Sequencing was performed with immunoSEQ multiplex PCR; in TCRdb, only in-frame clones are kept and a portion is missing. The sample carries approximately 19,000 clones, 35% to 45% recorded once. V lost 2 bases to trimming and J lost 8 bases, with 4 bases between them. This CDR3 spans 11 amino acids. The V gene's germline CDR1 is KGHSH and CDR2 LQKENI. The study plated some 200,000 CFSE-labeled responders with some 200,000 irradiated, violet-dye-labeled stimulators. The TCR sequence derives from a human patient who received an intestinal transplant. Material: alloreactive CD4+ T cells from a mixed lymphocyte reaction culture, obtained before intestinal transplant. Stated subset: CFSE-low proliferating T cells sorted from roughly 6-day pre-transplant mixed lymphocyte reaction (GvH or HvG direction). The V gene is TRBV18, the J gene TRBJ2-1; no clear D. The chain's CDR3 is CASSPGYEQFF. CDR3 DNA sequence: TGTGCCAGCTCACCAGGGTATGAGCAGTTCTTC.